This record covers a single T cell receptor beta chain. The target antigen is unknown. This CDR3 is 14 amino acids long. The V end lost 3 bases, the J end lost 1 base, and 10 bases lay between the germline ends. Per the germline V gene, CDR1 is SGHDT and CDR2 is YYEEEE. This entry is derived from a study of response to subunit inactivated influenza vaccine. TCRdb recomputed calls from the RT-PCR reads with MiXCR, one row per CDR3 protein. The data hold about 520,000 distinct CDR3 sequences, with about 25% observed a single time. Study-wide points: After each seasonal influenza vaccination, few new T cells are recruited, the authors suggested.

The chain links TRBV5-6 to TRBJ2-5, with D perhaps matching TRBD2 (5 bases). The sequence came from a man in his fifties or sixties who received an inactivated influenza vaccine. The sequences come from CD4+ T cells sorted from PBMCs, collected roughly 5 days after vaccination. CDR3 sequence (DNA): TGTGCCAGCAGCTCTAACGGGGTCCAAGAGACCCAGTACTTC. Encoded protein: CASSSNGVQETQYF.